This is a list of T cell receptor beta chains from one sample in a study of blood T cells in healthy people across ages. From the 5' RACE reads, TCRdb called clonotypes with MiXCR, one entry per CDR3 protein. There are fewer than 2 million distinct CDR3 sequences in the sample; 30% to 40% occur only once, and roughly 23% lies in the top ten. The specimen was blood. The receptors were gathered from a human donor in good health. The CDR3 runs from the conserved cysteine through the conserved F or W. D genes are given only for firm matches. The listing skips clone size in some rows; elsewhere it reads once, few, many or a size class.

J,size,D,V,DNA,CDR3
TRBJ1-2,few,NA,TRBV4-3,TGCGCCAGCAGCCAAGACGGCAGGGATTACTATGGCTACACCTTC,CASSQDGRDYYGYTF
TRBJ1-2,NA,NA,TRBV20-1,TGCAGTGCTAGCACGATACCAAGCTATCCCTATGGCTACACCTTC,CSASTIPSYPYGYTF
TRBJ2-6,NA,TRBD1,TRBV7-9,TGTGCCAGCAGCTCGACAGGGGGTTTGGAAGGGGCCAACGTCCTGACTTTC,CASSSTGGLEGANVLTF
TRBJ2-1,NA,TRBD1,TRBV11-2,TGTGCCAGCAGCTTAGAGGGACAGAATTACAATGAGCAGTTCTTC,CASSLEGQNYNEQFF
TRBJ2-1,NA,NA,TRBV4-1,TGCGCCAGCAGCCAAGATCGGGCCGGGAGCTCCTACAATGAGCAGTTCTTC,CASSQDRAGSSYNEQFF
TRBJ2-7,NA,NA,TRBV12-3/TRBV12-4,TGTGCCAGCAGCCGCAGGACAGCCCCGTCGAACCAGTACTTC,CASSRRTAPSNQYF
TRBJ2-1,few,NA,TRBV27,TGTGCCAGCAGTTTCCAGGGGCAGGCTTACAATGAGCAGTTCTTC,CASSFQGQAYNEQFF
TRBJ2-5,NA,NA,TRBV6-2/TRBV6-3,TGTGCCAGCAGTCAGGACCCCGGGACCCCGTTAAGTATGGCCCAGTACTTC,CASSQDPGTPLSMAQYF
TRBJ1-4,NA,TRBD1,TRBV24-1,TGTGTCACCAGTGGCCCAGGGACAGCTAATGAAAAACTGTTTTTT,CVTSGPGTANEKLFF
TRBJ2-3,NA,TRBD2,TRBV4-3,TGCGCCAGCAGCCAAGATGTGGCGGGGGGACTCACAGATACGCAGTATTTT,CASSQDVAGGLTDTQYF
TRBJ1-1,NA,NA,TRBV9,TGTGCCAGCAGCGAGGGTGTCTCGGGCACTGAAGCTTTCTTT,CASSEGVSGTEAFF
TRBJ2-3,NA,TRBD2,TRBV6-6,TGTGCCAGCAGTTACGGGCGGGGGGTCACAGATACGCAGTATTTT,CASSYGRGVTDTQYF
TRBJ2-7,NA,TRBD2,TRBV3-1,TGTGCCAGCAGCCAAGACCTTCTAGCGGGAGAGGGCGAGCAGTACTTC,CASSQDLLAGEGEQYF
TRBJ2-3,NA,TRBD1,TRBV12-3/TRBV12-4,TGTGCCAGCAGTTACCAGACCAGGGGGTTTAGCGCAGACACGCAGTATTTT,CASSYQTRGFSADTQYF
TRBJ1-4,NA,NA,TRBV5-5,TGTGCCAGCAGCTTGACAGTTAATGAAAAACTGTTTTTT,CASSLTVNEKLFF
TRBJ2-3,NA,TRBD2,TRBV25-1,TGTGCCAGCAGTAGCGGATTCGTTTTCGAGCGGGGGGGCTCCACAGATACGCAGTATTTT,CASSSGFVFERGGSTDTQYF
TRBJ2-5,NA,NA,TRBV7-7,TGTGCTAGCAGCTTAGGGGGACAAGGCGTAGAGACCCAGTACTTC,CASSLGGQGVETQYF
TRBJ2-3,few,TRBD1,TRBV7-3,TGTGCCAGCGGCTTAAGTACCGGGACAGAAAGCACAGATACGCAGTATTTT,CASGLSTGTESTDTQYF
TRBJ2-3,few,NA,TRBV6-5,TGTGCCAGCGGGGGGGGCTCAAGCACAGATACGCAGTATTTT,CASGGGSSTDTQYF
TRBJ2-3,NA,NA,TRBV11-1,TGTGCCAGCAGCTTGCGGGCAGAATTCACAGATACGCAGTATTTT,CASSLRAEFTDTQYF
TRBJ2-7,NA,NA,TRBV28,TGTGCCAGCAGTTTGGCCGGGCCCCGAGGGGAGCAGTACTTC,CASSLAGPRGEQYF
TRBJ1-1,NA,NA,TRBV5-1,TGCGCCGGCAGCTTAGGGGTAAAGGCGAACACTGAAGCTTTCTTT,CAGSLGVKANTEAFF
TRBJ1-1,few,NA,TRBV29-1,TGCAGCGTTGATGAGGGGGAAGCTTTCTTT,CSVDEGEAFF
TRBJ2-4,once,TRBD1,TRBV9,TGTGCCAGCAGCGTAGGAAATCGGGACAGGGGGCGGAGGGGTGCCAAAAACATTCAGTACTTC,CASSVGNRDRGRRGAKNIQYF
TRBJ1-2,NA,NA,TRBV7-2,TGTGCCAGCAGCTTAGCGATTGGAGCTAACTATGGCTACACCTTC,CASSLAIGANYGYTF
TRBJ2-7,NA,TRBD2,TRBV7-2,TGTGCCAGCAGCGCAAGGGAGGGAGCGAGGGAGCAGTACTTC,CASSAREGAREQYF
TRBJ2-7,few,TRBD2,TRBV7-2,TGTGCCGGATCAGCGGGGGGCTCCTACGAGCAGTACTTC,CAGSAGGSYEQYF
TRBJ2-7,many,NA,TRBV12-3/TRBV12-4,TGTGCCAGCAGTTTTGGGGGCCATTCCTACGAGCAGTACTTC,CASSFGGHSYEQYF
TRBJ1-1,NA,TRBD1,TRBV10-3,TGTGCCACTGGGACAGGGGACACTGAAGCTTTCTTT,CATGTGDTEAFF
TRBJ2-4,few,NA,TRBV6-5,TGTGCCAGCAGTTTAGCAATCCTGACAGGAGGGGCCAAAAACATTCAGTACTTC,CASSLAILTGGAKNIQYF
TRBJ2-1,NA,NA,TRBV7-2,TGTGCCAGCAGCTTAGTGAGGGACCGGGTCAATGAGCAGTTCTTC,CASSLVRDRVNEQFF
TRBJ2-5,NA,NA,TRBV20-1,TGCAGTGCCATACATCAGGGTAACAATGAGCAGTACTTC,CSAIHQGNNEQYF
TRBJ2-3,few,NA,TRBV5-1,TGCGCCAGCAGCTTGGATGGACAGACTAGCACAGATACGCAGTATTTT,CASSLDGQTSTDTQYF
TRBJ2-7,many,NA,TRBV5-1,TGCGCCAGCAGCTTCGGACTCCCCTACGAGCAGTACTTC,CASSFGLPYEQYF
TRBJ2-5,few,TRBD2,TRBV12-3/TRBV12-4,TGTGCCAGCAGTGCAGCGGGGGGGCATGAGCAGTACTTC,CASSAAGGHEQYF
TRBJ2-4,few,NA,TRBV2,TGTGCCAGCAGGTCCCGGGAAAATATAGCCAAAAACATTCAGTACTTC,CASRSRENIAKNIQYF
TRBJ1-1,NA,NA,TRBV11-1,TGTGCCAGCAGCTTAGGTTCAACAGGGAAGAACACTGAAGCTTTCTTT,CASSLGSTGKNTEAFF
TRBJ1-2,NA,NA,TRBV6-5,TGTGCCAGCATGAGAGGGATGGGCTACACCTTC,CASMRGMGYTF
TRBJ2-7,few,NA,TRBV7-3,TGTGCCAGCAGCTTATATGGGTACACCGAGCAGTACTTC,CASSLYGYTEQYF
TRBJ2-1,few,NA,TRBV5-1,TGCGCCAGCAGCTTGTTGGGGGGTACGTCCAATGAGCAGTTCTTC,CASSLLGGTSNEQFF
TRBJ2-3,NA,NA,TRBV24-1,TGTGCCACCAGTGACCCGAGGACTCGGTGGGACACAAATACGCAGTATTTT,CATSDPRTRWDTNTQYF
TRBJ1-2,NA,NA,TRBV28,TGTGCCAGCACCCCGACGCAGGGGAGGTATGGCTACACCTTC,CASTPTQGRYGYTF
TRBJ2-5,few,TRBD2,TRBV7-2,TGTGCCAGCAGCCAGAGCGGGAGAGAGACCCAGTACTTC,CASSQSGRETQYF
TRBJ2-1,NA,NA,TRBV15,TGTGCCACCAGCAGAGATCTTGGGGGATGGAATGAGCAGTTCTTC,CATSRDLGGWNEQFF
TRBJ2-1,NA,TRBD1,TRBV20-1,TGCAGTGCTAGGGGACAGGGGGCCGGGAATGAGCAGTTCTTC,CSARGQGAGNEQFF
TRBJ2-1,NA,TRBD2,TRBV19,TGTGCCAGTAGTACTATAGCGGGGGTTAACAATGAGCAGGTCTTC,CASSTIAGVNNEQVF
TRBJ2-1,few,NA,TRBV6-5,TGTGCCAGCAGGTCGAGGTCCTACAATGAGCAGTTCTTC,CASRSRSYNEQFF
TRBJ2-4,NA,NA,TRBV19,TGTGCCAGTAGTATAAAGGGTGAGCAGTACTTC,CASSIKGEQYF
TRBJ2-5,many,TRBD2,TRBV29-1,TGCAGCGTAAATCCGGCTAGCGGGGGCTATATCCAAGAGACCCAGTACTTC,CSVNPASGGYIQETQYF
TRBJ2-4,NA,TRBD1,TRBV6-5,TGTGCCAGCAGTTTCGGACAGGGAATTCAGTACTTC,CASSFGQGIQYF
TRBJ2-3,few,NA,TRBV10-3,TGTGCCATCAGTGGCCCCCGCACAGATACGCAGTATTTT,CAISGPRTDTQYF
TRBJ2-3,NA,NA,TRBV10-3,TGTGCCATCAGTGAGTCAAGAGGTTTCGCAGATACGCAGTATTTT,CAISESRGFADTQYF
TRBJ2-1,NA,NA,TRBV4-3,TGCGCCAGTAGCCAACAGAGCTCCTACAATGAGCAGTTCTTC,CASSQQSSYNEQFF
TRBJ2-7,NA,TRBD1,TRBV20-1,TGCAGTGCTAGCCAGTGGGACAGACTACTTCACGAGCAGTACTTC,CSASQWDRLLHEQYF
TRBJ2-5,NA,NA,TRBV27,TGTGCCAGCGGGGGGTACGAGACCCAGTACTTC,CASGGYETQYF
TRBJ1-1,NA,NA,TRBV20-1,TGCAGTGCTAGAGATGGGGGAGGGGGTCACACTGAAGCTTTCTTT,CSARDGGGGHTEAFF
TRBJ2-3,NA,NA,TRBV5-6,TGTGCCAGCAGCCCTATCCTAGGTCCCTACACAGATACGCAGTATTTT,CASSPILGPYTDTQYF
TRBJ2-3,NA,NA,TRBV6-5,TGTGCCAGCAAGGTGGCTAGCGAAGGGTCCTATACGCAGTATTTT,CASKVASEGSYTQYF
TRBJ2-4,NA,TRBD1,TRBV29-1,TGCAGCGTGAAGGGGGCGTCTAACATTCAGTACTTC,CSVKGASNIQYF